The present entry profiles one TCR beta chain with its context. The repertoire was sequenced with immunoSEQ multiplex PCR; TCRdb's copy has only in-frame clones and lacks some. The sample has about 140,000 clones, roughly 93% seen once. V shed 6 bases, J shed 4 bases, and the junction held 8 bases outside the gene matches. The CDR3 sequence is 15 residues long. In germline, CDR1 is MNHEY, CDR2 SVGAGI. The data originate from a study of T cell responses to AZD1222 COVID-19 vaccine. This TCR was recovered from an adult who had recovered from COVID-19. Sequences were derived from peripheral blood, sampled after recovery from COVID-19. This rearrangement joins TRBV6-5 to TRBJ2-5; 10 positions agree with TRBD1. The chain's CDR3 is CASRDWDRGGETQYF. DNA of the CDR3: TGTGCCAGCAGAGATTGGGACAGGGGAGGAGAGACCCAGTACTTC.